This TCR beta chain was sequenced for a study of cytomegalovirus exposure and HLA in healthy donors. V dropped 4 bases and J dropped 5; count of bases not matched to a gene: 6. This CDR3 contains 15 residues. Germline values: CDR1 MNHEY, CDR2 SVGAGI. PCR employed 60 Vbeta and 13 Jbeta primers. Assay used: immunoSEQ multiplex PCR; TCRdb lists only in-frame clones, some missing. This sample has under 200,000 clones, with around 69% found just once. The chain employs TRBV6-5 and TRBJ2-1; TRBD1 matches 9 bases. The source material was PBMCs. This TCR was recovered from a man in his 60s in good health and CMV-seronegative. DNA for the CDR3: TGTGCCAGCAGTTCCGGGACAGGGTTGAACAATGAGCAGTTCTTC. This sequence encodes CASSSGTGLNNEQFF.